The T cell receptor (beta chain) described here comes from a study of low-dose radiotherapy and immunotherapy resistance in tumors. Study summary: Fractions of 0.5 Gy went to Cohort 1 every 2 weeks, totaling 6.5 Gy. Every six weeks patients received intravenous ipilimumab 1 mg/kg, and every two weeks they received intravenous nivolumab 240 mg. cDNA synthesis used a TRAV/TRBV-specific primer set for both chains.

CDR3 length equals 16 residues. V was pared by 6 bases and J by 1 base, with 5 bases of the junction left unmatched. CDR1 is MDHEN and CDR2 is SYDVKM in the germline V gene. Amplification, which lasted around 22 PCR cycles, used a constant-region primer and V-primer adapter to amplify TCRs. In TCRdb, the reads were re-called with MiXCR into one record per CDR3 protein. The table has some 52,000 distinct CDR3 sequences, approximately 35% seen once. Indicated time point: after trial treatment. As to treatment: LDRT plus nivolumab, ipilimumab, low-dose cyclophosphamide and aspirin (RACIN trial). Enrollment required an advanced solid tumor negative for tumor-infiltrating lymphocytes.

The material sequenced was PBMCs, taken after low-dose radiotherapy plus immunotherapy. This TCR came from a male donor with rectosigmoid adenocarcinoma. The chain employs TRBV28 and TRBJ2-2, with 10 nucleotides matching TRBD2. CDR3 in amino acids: CASSPRTSGNTGELFF. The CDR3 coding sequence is TGTGCCAGCAGCCCCCGGACTAGCGGGAACACCGGGGAGCTGTTTTTT.